These 12 T cell receptor beta chains were sequenced from one sample in a study of cytomegalovirus exposure and HLA in healthy donors. PCR involved 60 Vbeta and 13 Jbeta primers. Sequencing used immunoSEQ multiplex PCR; TCRdb keeps in-frame clones, though not all of them. The sample contains roughly 140,000 clones, roughly three quarters of which appear only once. Material: PBMCs. The receptors were sampled from a woman in her fifties or sixties in good health and CMV-seronegative.

CDR3 in DNA: TGCGCCAGCAGCCCCGCTCCTTCTACTAGCGGGGGATACAATGAGCAGTTCTTC. It encodes CASSPAPSTSGGYNEQFF. The chain recombines TRBV5-1 with TRBJ2-1; TRBD2 matches 11 bases. This CDR3 is 18 amino acids long. V shed 4 bases, J shed 4 bases, and the junction held 13 bases outside the gene matches. Germline V gives CDR1 SGHRS, CDR2 YFSETQ.

With regard to this clone: The junction and the germline gene differ at one end; a read error may be behind it. The chain is built from TRBV5-1 and TRBJ1-2; 8 bases align to TRBD1. Per germline, CDR1 SGHRS and CDR2 YFSETQ. This CDR3 has 15 residues. The DNA for the CDR3 is TGCGCCAGCAGCTTTAGACAGGGGAGTAACGATGGCTACACCTTC. Translation gives CASSFRQGSNDGYTF. Looking up the rest from reference TRBV5-1 and TRBJ1-2 gives the full variable domain: KAGVTQTPRYLIKTRGQQVTLSCSPISGHRSVSWYQQTPGQGLQFLFEYFSETQRNKGNFPGRFSGRQFSNSRSEMNVSTLELGDSALYLCASSFRQGSNDGYTFGSGTRLTVV.

The chain uses TRBV5-1 and TRBJ1-1; D may be TRBD1 (6 bases). CDR1 is SGHRS and CDR2 is YFSETQ in the germline V gene. The CDR3 is 14 amino acids. Trimming took off 4 bases at V and 4 bases at J, with 14 bases between the two ends. CDR3 in amino acids: CASSPSRTATEAFF. CDR3 in DNA: TGCGCCAGCAGCCCAAGTCGGACAGCCACTGAAGCTTTCTTT.

The gene calls are TRBV6-1 and TRBJ2-1, with a possible D match to TRBD2 (6 bases). CDR3 size: 15 residues. The V gene's germline CDR1 is MNHNS and CDR2 SASEGT. The V end was cut by 3 bases, the J end by 8 bases, with 17 bases between. CDR3 residues: CASSDSGTPVDEQFF. The DNA of the CDR3 is TGTGCCAGCAGTGACTCCGGGACTCCCGTCGATGAGCAGTTCTTC.

V is TRBV5-8 and J is TRBJ1-1; D gene uncertain. The CDR3 has 13 residues. The V gene lost 4 bases and the J gene lost 1 base, with 8 bases spanning the gap. Germline V gene lookup returns CDR1 SGHTS and CDR2 YDEGEE. The CDR3 region has the DNA TGTGCCAGCAGCAGACACCCGAACACTGAAGCTTTCTTT. Its translation is CASSRHPNTEAFF.

CDR3 sequence (DNA): TGTGCCAGCATGATGGGGACAGGGGTTGAAAAACTGTTTTTT. This translates into CASMMGTGVEKLFF. The chain is built from TRBV2 and TRBJ1-4, with 10 bases aligning to TRBD1. This CDR3 region has 14 residues. Germline assignment: CDR1 SNHLY and CDR2 FYNNEI. V shed 7 bases and J 7 bases; nucleotides not matched to a gene: 6.

This clone was seen a few times. This chain links TRBV11-2 with TRBJ1-1; no clear D. V was pared by 2 bases and J by 5 bases, with 15 bases between. Per the germline V gene, CDR1 is SGHAT and CDR2 is FQNNGV. The CDR3 contains 15 residues. The CDR3 DNA sequence: TGTGCCAGCAGCTTAATGAATAGGGCGGGGACTGAAGCTTTCTTT. It specifies CASSLMNRAGTEAFF.

The genes are TRBV7-9 and TRBJ1-1; no clear D gene. The V gene lost 4 bases and the J gene lost 4 bases, with 4 bases spanning the gap. The germline V gene encodes CDR1 SEHNR and CDR2 FQNEAQ (reference sequence). The CDR3 loop spans 11 amino acids. The CDR3 DNA reads TGTGCCAGCAGCTACAGCACTGAAGCTTTCTTT. This codes for CASSYSTEAFF.

This chain joins TRBV4-2 and TRBJ2-3; maybe TRBD2 (6 bases). Trimming took 5 bases from V and 0 from J, leaving 24 bases between them. The germline gives CDR1 LGHNA, CDR2 YNFKEQ. This CDR3 contains 19 residues. The DNA for the CDR3 is TGTGCCAGCAGCGCACAACCCCCCTCCGGCGGGGTGAGCACAGATACGCAGTATTTT. Translation gives CASSAQPPSGGVSTDTQYF.

The chain is built from TRBV5-1 and TRBJ1-2; weak D call: TRBD1 (6 bases). The CDR3 has 15 residues. Trimming took 4 bases from V and 2 from J, leaving 15 bases between them. Germline V lookup: CDR1 SGHRS, CDR2 YFSETQ. The DNA for the CDR3 is TGCGCCAGCAGCGAAACCCCCGGGACAAACTATGGCTACACCTTC. Residues: CASSETPGTNYGYTF.

Worth noting for this clone: No DNA is shown, since the ends of the CDR3 on it are uncertain; the CDR3 is the one TCRdb lists. The V call is TRBV27, the J call TRBJ1-2; no DNA check was done on the table's D call, TRBD1. The CDR3 spans 13 residues, counting both ends. Germline CDR1 and CDR2: MNHEY and SMNVEV (reference sequence). The CDR3: CASSSPEVGAGTF.

The rearrangement joins TRBV15 to TRBJ2-3; a weak D match, TRBD1 (6 bases). V shed 1 base and J shed 8 bases, with 7 bases lying between them. Germline V gives CDR1 LNHNV, CDR2 YYDKDF (reference sequence). CDR3 length equals 12 residues. CDR3 residues: CATSRGGGTQYF. The DNA of the CDR3 is TGTGCCACCAGCAGAGGAGGGGGTACGCAGTATTTT.